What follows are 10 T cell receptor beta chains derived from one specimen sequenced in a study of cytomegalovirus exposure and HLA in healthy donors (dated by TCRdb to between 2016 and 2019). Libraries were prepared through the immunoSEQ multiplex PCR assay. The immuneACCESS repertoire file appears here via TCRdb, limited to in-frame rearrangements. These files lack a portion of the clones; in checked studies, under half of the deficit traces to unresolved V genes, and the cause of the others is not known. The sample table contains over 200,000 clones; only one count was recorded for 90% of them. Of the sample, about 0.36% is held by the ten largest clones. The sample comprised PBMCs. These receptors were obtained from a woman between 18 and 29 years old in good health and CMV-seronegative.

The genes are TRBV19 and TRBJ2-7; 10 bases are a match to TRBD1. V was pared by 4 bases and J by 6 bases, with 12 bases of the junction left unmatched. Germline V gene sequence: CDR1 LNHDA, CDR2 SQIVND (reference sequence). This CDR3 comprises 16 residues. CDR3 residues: CASSRDRGTLYGEQYF. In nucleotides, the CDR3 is TGTGCCAGTAGTAGGGACAGGGGTACCCTGTATGGCGAGCAGTACTTC.

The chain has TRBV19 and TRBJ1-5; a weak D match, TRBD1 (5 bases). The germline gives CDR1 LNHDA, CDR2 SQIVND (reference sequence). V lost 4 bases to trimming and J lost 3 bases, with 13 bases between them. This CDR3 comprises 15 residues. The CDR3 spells CASSTADRPNQPQHF. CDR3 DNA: TGTGCCAGTAGTACGGCCGACAGACCCAATCAGCCCCAGCATTTT.

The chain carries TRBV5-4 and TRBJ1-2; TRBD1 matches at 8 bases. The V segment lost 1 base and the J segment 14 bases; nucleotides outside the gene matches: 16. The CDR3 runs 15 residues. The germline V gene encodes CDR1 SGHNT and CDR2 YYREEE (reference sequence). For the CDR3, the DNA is TGTGCCAGCAGCTTGAGTACAGGGGACAGGTCGTCGTATACCTTC. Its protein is CASSLSTGDRSSYTF.

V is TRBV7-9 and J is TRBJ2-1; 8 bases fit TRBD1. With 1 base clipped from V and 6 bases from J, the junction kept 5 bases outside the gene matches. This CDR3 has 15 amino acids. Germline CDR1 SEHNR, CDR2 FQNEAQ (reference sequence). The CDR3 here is CASSLDPTGGNEQFF. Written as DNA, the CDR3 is TGTGCCAGCAGCTTAGACCCTACAGGGGGCAATGAGCAGTTCTTC.

The CDR3 loop is CSVERGAGDTQYF. The CDR3 region has the DNA TGCAGCGTTGAACGGGGGGCGGGAGATACGCAGTATTTT. The chain links TRBV29-1 to TRBJ2-3, with a tentative D call TRBD2 (7 bases). The germline V and J ends were trimmed by 2 bases and 5 bases, with 11 bases remaining between them. Per germline, CDR1 SQVTM and CDR2 ANQGSEA. The CDR3 length is 13 residues.

CDR3 sequence reads: CATFKRDSRGEQYF. For the CDR3, the DNA is TGTGCCACCTTCAAGAGGGACAGTAGGGGCGAGCAGTACTTC. This chain links TRBV27 with TRBJ2-7; 7 bases are a match to TRBD1. The CDR3 is 14 amino acids. With 10 bases clipped from V and 6 bases from J, the junction kept 15 bases outside the gene matches. Looked up from germline, CDR1 is MNHEY and CDR2 is SMNVEV (reference sequence).

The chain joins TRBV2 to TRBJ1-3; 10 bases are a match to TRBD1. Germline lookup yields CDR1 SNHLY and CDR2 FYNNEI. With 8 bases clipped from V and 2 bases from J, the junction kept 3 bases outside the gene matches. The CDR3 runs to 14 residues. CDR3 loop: CASPGQGAGNTIYF. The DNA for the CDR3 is TGTGCCAGCCCCGGACAGGGGGCTGGAAACACCATATATTTT.

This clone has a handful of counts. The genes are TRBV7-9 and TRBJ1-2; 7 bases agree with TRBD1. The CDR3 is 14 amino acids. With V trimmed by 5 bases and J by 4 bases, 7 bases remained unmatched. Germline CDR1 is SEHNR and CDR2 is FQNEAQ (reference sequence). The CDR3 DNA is TGTGCCAGCAGCCGGACAGGTGATATCTATGGCTACACCTTC. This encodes CASSRTGDIYGYTF. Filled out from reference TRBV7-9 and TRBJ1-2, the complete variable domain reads DTGVSQNPRHKITKRGQNVTFRCDPISEHNRLYWYRQTLGQGPEFLTYFQNEAQLEKSRLLSDRFSAERPKGSFSTLEIQRTEQGDSAMYLCASSRTGDIYGYTFGSGTRLTVV.

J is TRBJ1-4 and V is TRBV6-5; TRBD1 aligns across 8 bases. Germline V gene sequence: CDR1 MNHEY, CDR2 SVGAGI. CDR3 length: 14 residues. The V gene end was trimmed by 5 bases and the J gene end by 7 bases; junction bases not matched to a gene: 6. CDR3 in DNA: TGTGCCAGCAGTCTAAACAGGGGGGGTGAAAAACTGTTTTTT. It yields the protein CASSLNRGGEKLFF.

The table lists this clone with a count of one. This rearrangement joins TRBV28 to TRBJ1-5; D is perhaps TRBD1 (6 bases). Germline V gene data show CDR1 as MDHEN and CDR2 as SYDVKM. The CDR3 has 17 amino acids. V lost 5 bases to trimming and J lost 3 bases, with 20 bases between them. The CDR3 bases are TGTGCCAGCAGTCCCATAACCTCGGACAGCCCCAATCAGCCCCAGCATTTT. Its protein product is CASSPITSDSPNQPQHF.